The rows below give T cell receptor beta chains drawn from one sample of a study of T cell repertoires in cytomegalovirus infection. A single record per CDR3 protein comes from TCRdb applying MiXCR to the reads. This table has 600,000 to 800,000 distinct CDR3 sequences, roughly 24% appearing once. Sequences were obtained from CD8+ T cells from PBMCs. The source is a human donor in good health (CMV status not recorded). Some clones in this sample may be carry-over from other donors' samples. Each CDR3 is given without its conserved first and last residue. Fields, in order: V gene, J gene, D gene, clone size, CDR3 protein. D genes are given only for firm matches. Size is omitted from some rows. Given values are once, few, many or a class for expanded clones.

V: TRBV29-1
J: TRBJ1-2
D: .
size: few
CDR3: SVEDGDVDGYT

V: TRBV12-3/TRBV12-4
J: TRBJ1-5
D: .
size: few
CDR3: ASSFDTAVRQNQPQH

V: TRBV6-6
J: TRBJ1-6
D: .
size: .
CDR3: ASDTGLNSPLH

V: TRBV7-8
J: TRBJ2-2
D: .
size: .
CDR3: ASTRKGELF

V: TRBV28
J: TRBJ2-2
D: .
size: .
CDR3: ASTLRRLGGELF

V: TRBV20-1
J: TRBJ1-1
D: .
size: .
CDR3: SASGAQAEAF

V: TRBV9
J: TRBJ2-1
D: .
size: .
CDR3: ASSVTDYNEQF

V: TRBV14
J: TRBJ2-3
D: TRBD1
size: few
CDR3: ASGQGLNTQY

V: TRBV7-9
J: TRBJ2-3
D: .
size: .
CDR3: ASRVSATDTQY

V: TRBV28
J: TRBJ2-1
D: TRBD1
size: few
CDR3: ASSYGAGQGYNEQF

V: TRBV20-1
J: TRBJ1-1
D: .
size: .
CDR3: SAPPGVRTEAF

V: TRBV7-6
J: TRBJ2-1
D: .
size: few
CDR3: ASSLVLPGSSYNEQF

V: TRBV7-4
J: TRBJ2-1
D: .
size: few
CDR3: ASSFSGAINEQF

V: TRBV2
J: TRBJ2-7
D: .
size: few
CDR3: ASRGSEQY

V: TRBV6-5
J: TRBJ1-1
D: .
size: many
CDR3: ASSYSAGFNTEAF

V: TRBV7-2
J: TRBJ1-1
D: .
size: many
CDR3: ASSLAGDATEAF

V: TRBV7-8
J: TRBJ2-5
D: .
size: many
CDR3: ASSLAISVLETQY

V: TRBV5-5
J: TRBJ1-2
D: .
size: .
CDR3: ARSSDNYGYT

V: TRBV5-1
J: TRBJ2-7
D: TRBD1
size: .
CDR3: ASSPLPGTESYEQY

V: TRBV7-2
J: TRBJ1-6
D: .
size: few
CDR3: ASSPSLPLNSPLH

V: TRBV7-9
J: TRBJ2-7
D: .
size: .
CDR3: ASSFLKDEQY

V: TRBV5-1
J: TRBJ2-7
D: TRBD1
size: .
CDR3: ASSSGQGEDEQY